These 25 T cell receptor beta chains share one sample of origin, sequenced in a study of CD8 T cells in ankylosing spondylitis. MiXCR, applied by TCRdb to the 5' RACE reads, yields one record per CDR3 protein. The repertoire holds approximately 300,000 distinct CDR3 sequences, with approximately 20% as singletons. Source material: blood, either unsorted or a sorted T cell fraction (not recorded which). The receptor source for this set is a male donor with ankylosing spondylitis or in good health (not recorded which).

This clonotype was counted many times. This chain uses TRBV25-1 with TRBJ2-7; D may be TRBD1 or TRBD2 (5 bases each). Between the trimmed V and J ends, which lost 3 bases and 9 bases, there was a span of 21 bases. The CDR3 spans 15 residues. Germline V CDR1 and CDR2: MGHDK, SYGVNS. This CDR3 is CASSEGTLDSRSQYV. The DNA of the CDR3 is TGTGCCAGCAGTGAGGGGACCCTTGATAGTAGATCGCAGTACGTC.

In the case of this clonotype: One junction end does not reproduce the germline sequence, and a read error may be involved. V is TRBV9 and J is TRBJ2-3; D might be TRBD1 or TRBD2, each matching 5 bases. Looked up from germline, CDR1 is SGDLS and CDR2 is YYNGEE. The CDR3 is made up of 15 amino acids. The CDR3 DNA reads as TGTGCCGGCAGCGGCCGGGACCGCGACCCAGATACGCAGTATTTT. The encoded protein is CAGSGRDRDPDTQYF. The entire variable domain, with the rest obtained from reference TRBV9 and TRBJ2-3, is as follows: DSGVTQTPKHLITATGQRVTLRCSPRSGDLSVYWYQQSLDQGLQFLIQYYNGEERAKGNILERFSAQQFPDLHSELNLSSLELGDSALYFCAGSGRDRDPDTQYFGPGTRLTVL.

This clonotype was seen just once. This rearrangement joins TRBV3-1 to TRBJ1-6; the D is unclear. Germline V gene data show CDR1 as LGHDT and CDR2 as YNNKEL (reference sequence). This CDR3 is 15 amino acids long. V shed 0 bases and J shed 7 bases, with 10 bases lying between them. Here the CDR3 DNA reads TGTGCCAGCAGCCAAGAAGCTACGGCGAATTCACCCCTCCACTTT. It encodes CASSQEATANSPLHF.

This clonotype was picked up many times. V and J are TRBV6-4 and TRBJ2-2; the match to TRBD1 covers 12 bases. The length of the CDR3 is 19 residues. The V gene's germline CDR1 is MRHNA and CDR2 SNTAGT. After removal of 6 bases from V and 5 bases from J, the junction contained 16 bases not matched to a gene. Here the CDR3 reads CASRGGGTGGFLGTGELFF. The CDR3 nucleotides read TGTGCCAGCAGGGGCGGCGGGACAGGGGGCTTCTTAGGGACCGGGGAGCTGTTTTTT.

This clonotype was detected only a few times. The chain couples TRBV3-1 to TRBJ2-2; TRBD2 matches 13 bases. Trimming at V came to 8 bases and at J to 5 bases, leaving 5 bases not matched to a gene. In germline, CDR1 is LGHDT, CDR2 YNNKEL (reference sequence). The CDR3 has 15 amino acids. The CDR3 nucleotides read TGTGCCAGCCGGCGGACTAGCGGGAGTACCGGGGAGCTGTTTTTT. It codes for CASRRTSGSTGELFF. The whole variable domain, filled in from reference TRBV3-1 and TRBJ2-2, reads DTAVSQTPKYLVTQMGNDKSIKCEQNLGHDTMYWYKQDSKKFLKIMFSYNNKELIINETVPNRFSPKSPDKAHLNLHINSLELGDSAVYFCASRRTSGSTGELFFGEGSRLTVL.

The chain recombines TRBV12-3 or TRBV12-4 with TRBJ1-1; 9 nucleotides line up with TRBD1. J lost 6 bases, V lost 6 bases, and 11 bases had no gene match. This CDR3 contains 15 residues. CDR3 coding DNA: TGTGCCAGCAGAGAAGCCGGGACAGGGAGGGCTGAAGCTTTCTTT. Residues: CASREAGTGRAEAFF.

The CDR3 region has the DNA TGTGCCAGCAGCCAACGTGGGACAGGGTTCACAGATACGCAGTATTTT. Protein sequence: CASSQRGTGFTDTQYF. The gene calls are TRBV14 and TRBJ2-3; 9 bases align to TRBD1. Trimming at V came to 2 bases and at J to 2 bases, leaving 5 bases not matched to a gene. CDR3 length: 16 amino acids. Germline values: CDR1 SGHDN, CDR2 FVKESK. Together with reference TRBV14 and TRBJ2-3, the CDR3 gives the full variable domain: EAGVTQFPSHSVIEKGQTVTLRCDPISGHDNLYWYRRVMGKEIKFLLHFVKESKQDESGMPNNRFLAERTGGTYSTLKVQPAELEDSGVYFCASSQRGTGFTDTQYFGPGTRLTVL.

This clonotype was found a few times. The chain couples TRBV4-1 to TRBJ2-3; D not resolved. The CDR3 runs to 15 residues. The germline gives CDR1 MGHRA, CDR2 YSYEKL. Trimming removed 2 bases at V and 0 bases at J, with 9 bases between. CDR3 sequence (DNA): TGCGCCAGCAGCCAATCGGGCCTTAGCACAGATACGCAGTATTTT. The encoded protein is CASSQSGLSTDTQYF.

This clonotype was recorded at least ten times. V usage is TRBV29-1 and J usage is TRBJ2-1, with D possibly being TRBD1 (6 bases). CDR1 is SQVTM, CDR2 ANQGSEA, per germline. This CDR3 spans 12 amino acids. V was cut by 7 bases and J by 6 bases, with 13 bases left in between. The CDR3 spells CSASSGVNEQFF. CDR3 in DNA: TGCAGCGCCAGTTCAGGGGTCAATGAGCAGTTCTTC.

J is TRBJ2-1 and V is TRBV15; possibly TRBD1 for D (5 bases). The length of the CDR3 is 15 residues. V lost 5 bases and J lost 3, with 14 bases in between. Germline V gene data show CDR1 as LNHNV and CDR2 as YYDKDF (reference sequence). The CDR3 protein is CATSAPGRGYNEQFF. CDR3 in DNA: TGTGCCACCAGCGCGCCTGGAAGGGGCTACAATGAGCAGTTCTTC.

This clonotype appeared a few times. This chain links TRBV10-3 with TRBJ1-1, with D tentatively TRBD1 (5 bases). Trimming shortened V by 6 bases and J by 5 bases, and 16 bases separated the two germline ends. CDR1 is ENHRY and CDR2 is SYGVKD in the germline V gene. This CDR3 spans 14 amino acids. The CDR3: CAIRLPGDNTEAFF. The CDR3 bases are TGTGCCATCAGGTTGCCGGGGGATAATACTGAAGCTTTCTTT.

This clonotype was counted a few times. The chain recombines TRBV28 with TRBJ1-5; D might be TRBD1 (5 bases). CDR3 length: 13 amino acids. The V gene's germline CDR1 is MDHEN and CDR2 SYDVKM. V lost 8 bases and J 7 bases, leaving 15 bases between the germline ends. CDR3 sequence reads: CASLGQGSQPQHF. CDR3 DNA: TGTGCCAGCCTCGGGCAGGGCAGCCAGCCCCAGCATTTT.

The chain recombines TRBV4-2 with TRBJ2-5; D tentatively fits TRBD1 or TRBD2 (6 bases each). The germline gives CDR1 LGHNA, CDR2 YNFKEQ. The CDR3 is 16 amino acids. V was clipped by 4 bases and J by 4 bases, with 19 bases between them. CDR3 in DNA: TGTGCCAGCAGCCCCTCCATGTTGGGGGGCCGAGAGACCCAGTACTTC. It encodes CASSPSMLGGRETQYF.

This chain links TRBV20-1 with TRBJ2-3; D not resolved. This CDR3 comprises 11 residues. Trimming cost V 4 bases and J 5 bases, with 7 bases left between them. Germline values: CDR1 DFQATT, CDR2 SNEGSKA (reference sequence). CDR3 protein: CSATFLDTQYF. The DNA for the CDR3 is TGCAGTGCTACCTTCCTAGATACGCAGTATTTT.

This clonotype was counted between two and nine times. This chain connects TRBV29-1 to TRBJ1-5, with D tentatively TRBD1 (6 bases). Germline V gene sequence: CDR1 SQVTM, CDR2 ANQGSEA. The CDR3 spans 13 residues. V lost 6 bases, J lost 0 bases, and 9 bases lay in between. The CDR3 nucleotides read TGCAGCGTCCCAGGGGATAGCAATCAGCCCCAGCATTTT. Amino acids: CSVPGDSNQPQHF.

This clonotype was seen ten or more times. The chain combines TRBV5-1 with TRBJ2-7; D call uncertain. This CDR3 contains 11 residues. Germline V gene sequence: CDR1 SGHRS, CDR2 YFSETQ. Trimming left V 4 bases short and J 3 bases short, with 5 bases between. The CDR3 DNA is TGCGCCAGCAGCCTGAACTACGAGCAGTACGTC. Translation gives CASSLNYEQYV.

This clonotype occurred a few times. The rearrangement links TRBV29-1 to TRBJ2-5; 8 positions match TRBD2. CDR1 and CDR2 (germline): SQVTM, ANQGSEA. After removal of 4 bases from V and 1 base from J, the junction contained 11 bases not matched to a gene. The CDR3 contains 16 residues. CDR3: CSVAGEAGGRQETQYF. The CDR3 bases are TGCAGCGTTGCCGGGGAGGCGGGGGGCCGCCAAGAGACCCAGTACTTC.

The DNA of the CDR3 is TGTGCCAGCAGTGAATTCGACGGTGTTGGTTCTGGAAACACCATATATTTT. Amino acid sequence: CASSEFDGVGSGNTIYF. V is TRBV6-1 and J is TRBJ1-3, with no clear D. The germline V gene has CDR1 MNHNS and CDR2 SASEGT. The CDR3 length is 17 residues. V lost 2 bases and J lost 1, with 15 bases in between.

This clonotype appeared a few times. The chain uses TRBV18 and TRBJ1-1; D not certain. Trimming stripped 3 bases from V and 0 bases from J, with 8 bases between. The CDR3 covers 14 residues. Germline lookup yields CDR1 KGHSH and CDR2 LQKENI. The CDR3: CASSPEIMNTEAFF. CDR3 DNA: TGTGCCAGCTCACCGGAAATCATGAACACTGAAGCTTTCTTT.

This clonotype was detected ten times or more. This sequence joins TRBV9 and TRBJ2-1; TRBD2 aligns across 9 bases. The V gene end was trimmed by 6 bases and the J gene end by 5 bases; junction bases not matched to a gene: 6. Germline V gene data show CDR1 as SGDLS and CDR2 as YYNGEE. This CDR3 is 14 amino acids long. The CDR3 DNA reads TGTGCCAGCACCCCTGCGGGGGGGAACAATGAGCAGTTCTTC. It is translated as CASTPAGGNNEQFF.

V and J are TRBV28 and TRBJ1-1; no firm D call. This CDR3 is 8 amino acids long. Germline V gives CDR1 MDHEN, CDR2 SYDVKM. Trimming removed 7 bases at V and 11 bases at J, with 5 bases between. The CDR3 is CASNGAFF. CDR3 nucleotides: TGTGCCAGCAATGGTGCTTTCTTT.

The chain's CDR3 is CAISRDRDQNEQFF. The CDR3 region has the DNA TGTGCCATCAGCCGGGACAGGGATCAGAATGAGCAGTTCTTC. The chain joins TRBV10-3 to TRBJ2-1, with 9 nucleotides matching TRBD1. The CDR3 contains 14 residues. Germline V gene lookup returns CDR1 ENHRY and CDR2 SYGVKD. Germline trimming cut 6 bases from V and 7 bases from J; bases unmatched to any gene: 7.

This clonotype was observed a few times. V is TRBV3-1 and J is TRBJ2-5, with D tentatively TRBD1 (5 bases). The V end was cut by 1 base, the J end by 5 bases, with 11 bases between. The CDR3 is 14 residues long. Germline V CDR1 and CDR2: LGHDT, YNNKEL (reference sequence). In DNA, the CDR3 is TGTGCCAGCAGCCAAGGCAGGGTACGGGAGACCCAGTACTTC. Translated, it gives CASSQGRVRETQYF.

J is TRBJ2-3 and V is TRBV11-2; D may be TRBD2 (6 bases). V lost 5 bases and J lost 0, with 18 bases in between. Germline V gene sequence: CDR1 SGHAT, CDR2 FQNNGV. CDR3 length: 17 amino acids. CDR3 sequence reads: CASSHSTRPSSTDTQYF. DNA of the CDR3: TGTGCCAGCAGCCACTCGACTAGACCTTCTAGCACAGATACGCAGTATTTT.

The chain has TRBV3-1 and TRBJ1-2; D uncertain. The CDR3 is 12 amino acids. Germline CDR1 LGHDT, CDR2 YNNKEL (reference sequence). V lost 0 bases to trimming and J lost 4 bases, with 3 bases between them. The chain's CDR3 is CASSQEGYGYTF. DNA of the CDR3: TGTGCCAGCAGCCAAGAGGGCTATGGCTACACCTTC.